A selection of T cell receptor beta chains follows, all from one sample in a study of OX40 agonist ivuxolimab in advanced cancers. The method was immunoSEQ multiplex PCR; TCRdb's version includes in-frame clones alone and lacks a portion of them. This sample has nearly 85,000 clones, with around four fifths found just once. The material sequenced was CD4+ or CD8+ T cells sorted from blood, taken in a trial of the OX40 agonist ivuxolimab. All receptors derive from an adult with an advanced solid tumor such as melanoma, head and neck, liver or kidney cancer. The CDR3 runs from the conserved cysteine through the conserved F or W. Each record gives: J gene, D gene, clone size, V gene, CDR3 protein, CDR3 DNA. A D gene is named only where the DNA matches it firmly. Not every row has a clone size; where given, it reads once, few, many or a size class.

>TRBJ1-5|TRBD1|.|TRBV4-1
CASSQETGERRNQPQHF
TGCGCCAGCAGCCAAGAGACAGGGGAGAGGCGCAATCAGCCCCAGCATTTT
>TRBJ2-1|.|.|TRBV7-8
CASSDRGTSYNEQFF
TGTGCCAGCAGCGACCGGGGGACTTCCTACAATGAGCAGTTCTTC
>TRBJ2-5|.|.|TRBV14
CASSWMGRPYQETQYF
TGTGCCAGCAGCTGGATGGGCAGACCCTACCAAGAGACCCAGTACTTC
>TRBJ2-5|.|.|TRBV6-5
CATTGRGETQYF
TGTGCCACGACGGGTCGGGGCGAGACCCAGTACTTC
>TRBJ1-3|TRBD1|once|TRBV27
CASSRDRVGNTIYF
TGTGCCAGCAGCAGGGACAGGGTGGGAAACACCATATATTTT
>TRBJ2-2|TRBD1|.|TRBV5-1
CASSLEATGVTGELFF
TGCGCCAGCAGCTTGGAGGCGACAGGGGTTACCGGGGAGCTGTTTTTT
>TRBJ2-2|.|.|TRBV9
CASSVGTANTGELFF
TGTGCCAGCAGCGTAGGGACAGCCAACACCGGGGAGCTGTTTTTT
>TRBJ1-3|.|few|TRBV12-5
CASGGPPGNTIYF
TGTGCTAGTGGGGGGCCGCCGGGAAACACCATATATTTT
>TRBJ1-1|TRBD1|.|TRBV10-3
CAIHPGQGGKTFF
TGTGCCATCCACCCGGGACAGGGGGGGAAGACTTTCTTT
>TRBJ2-2|TRBD2|.|TRBV7-2
CASSPVAGGGTGELFF
TGTGCCAGCAGCCCCGTGGCGGGGGGAGGGACCGGGGAGCTGTTTTTT
>TRBJ2-5|TRBD2|once|TRBV6-5
CASSYSGRVGETQYF
TGTGCCAGCAGTTACTCGGGGAGGGTTGGAGAGACCCAGTACTTC
>TRBJ1-1|.|.|TRBV5-4
CASSFDQNTEAFF
TGTGCCAGCAGCTTTGACCAGAACACTGAAGCTTTCTTT